This entry features one TCR beta chain sequence. As yet, its antigen is unknown. The CDR3 length is 14 residues. Germline trimming cut 5 bases from V and 7 bases from J; bases unmatched to any gene: 8. Germline CDR1 and CDR2: PRHDT and FYEKMQ (reference sequence). The data were taken from a study of cytomegalovirus exposure and HLA in healthy donors. It was with 60 Vbeta and 13 Jbeta primers that the PCR ran. The method was immunoSEQ multiplex PCR; TCRdb's version includes in-frame clones alone and lacks a portion of them. This sample carries about 180,000 clones, about 80% of them seen once, and the ten largest clones take roughly 0.76%. General study points: There was a cluster of highly shared sequence variants that was likely a sequencing artifact.

What was sequenced was PBMCs. The J gene is TRBJ1-2, the V gene TRBV13; 9 nucleotides align to TRBD1. The sequence was obtained from a woman between 40 and 50 years old in good health and CMV-seronegative. The CDR3 DNA reads as TGTGCCAGCAGCGAGGGCCGACAGGGGGGTGGCTACACCTTC. Translated, it gives CASSEGRQGGGYTF. Full variable domain (missing parts from reference TRBV13 and TRBJ1-2): AAGVIQSPRHLIKEKRETATLKCYPIPRHDTVYWYQQGPGQDPQFLISFYEKMQSDKGSIPDRFSAQQFSDYHSELNMSSLELGDSALYFCASSEGRQGGGYTFGSGTRLTVV.